The clone carrying this TCR beta chain was counted many times. The antigen is unknown. This sample is drawn from a study of T-cell memory formation after mild COVID-19. Study information: TCR clusters were mostly confined to one donor each. The study, taken as a whole, reports: Among CD4+ contracting clones, most were CM and EM, and CD8+ ones EMRA.

Libraries for TCRalpha and TCRbeta carried sample barcodes and unique molecular identifiers via 5'RACE. TCRdb ran MiXCR on the 5' RACE reads and lists one entry per CDR3 protein. The sample holds roughly 300,000 distinct CDR3 sequences, roughly 13% seen once. Germline V gene sequence: CDR1 SGHKS, CDR2 YYEKEE (reference sequence). Trimming shortened V by 0 bases and J by 3 bases, and 10 bases separated the two germline ends. The CDR3 is made up of 16 amino acids. This receptor was obtained from a man between 18 and 29 years old who had mild COVID-19 (a few samples of this study predate the infection). Cell type and time point are not known. Sample: PBMCs or a T cell subset sorted from them (not recorded which). The chain carries TRBV5-5 and TRBJ2-6, with D perhaps assigned TRBD1 or TRBD2 (5 bases each). The DNA of the CDR3 is TGTGCCAGCAGCTTGGCAGGGACCGGTGGGGCCAACGTCCTGACTTTC. Its translation is CASSLAGTGGANVLTF.